This TCR beta chain was identified during a study of radiation and T cells in renal cell carcinoma. Treatment of the sample: 15 Gy SBRT to primary tumor, nephrectomy 4 weeks later. Nephrectomy followed 15 Gy stereotactic body radiation by 4 weeks. The trim removed 5 bases at V and 6 bases at J, leaving 9 bases unmatched. The CDR3 is made up of 15 amino acids. Germline V gene sequence: CDR1 SGHTA, CDR2 FQGNSA. Sequenced by immunoSEQ multiplex PCR; TCRdb stores in-frame clones only, minus some. Here the sample spans 18,000 or so clones, under 55% being singletons. With respect to this clone: Its antigen is still unknown.

Findings and caveats of the study: Top tumor clonotypes rose in blood 2 weeks post-radiation, then contracted. Sampling covered only about 1 g of each tumor. Irradiated tumors held more dominant CDR3 motifs than control tumors.

This chain connects TRBV7-2 to TRBJ2-1; 8 positions agree with TRBD2. The clonotype originates from a man aged 50 to 60 with renal cell carcinoma. This sample comprised tumor tissue, obtained from a patient whose treatment included radiotherapy and nephrectomy. The CDR3 reads CASSLQGTSGNEQFF. CDR3 nucleotides: TGTGCCAGCAGCCTCCAGGGGACTAGTGGCAATGAGCAGTTCTTC.